The present T cell receptor beta chain was sequenced within a study of post-analysis software for immune sequencing data. Study context: Both relapsing-remitting and secondary progressive multiple sclerosis featured among the disease courses, as did progressive-relapsing multiple sclerosis.

The study's findings and limits: For normalized Chao1 diversity, multiple sclerosis patients scored significantly lower than controls did. F measure clustering grouped samples strongly by preparation batch. Roughly five TRBV segments were more frequent in patients than controls; TRBV5-6, TRBV5-1 and TRBV20-1 belonged to this group.

Note on this clonotype: Its antigen is not identified.

V shed 1 base, J shed 4 bases, and the junction held 10 bases outside the gene matches. Germline lookup yields CDR1 SGHAT and CDR2 FQNNGV. The CDR3 consists of 18 residues. Unique molecular identifiers tagged the TCR beta cDNA libraries. Some 500,000 cDNA molecules were obtained per 1 to 10 million input T cells. TCRdb reprocessed the PCR reads with MiXCR, giving one entry per CDR3 protein. The profile shows approximately 630,000 distinct CDR3 sequences, approximately 59% of them singletons. The chain is built from TRBV11-2 and TRBJ2-1; 10 bases line up with TRBD2. This receptor was taken from a girl aged 2-15 years with multiple sclerosis. Sequencing input: blood. CDR3: CASSLVASGGVDYNEQFF. CDR3 sequence (DNA): TGTGCCAGCAGCTTAGTTGCCAGCGGGGGGGTGGATTACAATGAGCAGTTCTTC.